The T cell receptor (beta chain) described here comes from a study of blood T cell repertoires in COVID-19. As for the study in general: Both acute and convalescent COVID-19 samples were obtained from the United States, Italy and Spain. In each case, the material was cDNA or gDNA derived from T cells, B-cell-depleted T cells, or PBMCs.

Authors' methods: Cell counts per sample came from amplifying reference gene primers. Produced via immunoSEQ multiplex PCR; TCRdb's table is partial and in-frame only. The V and J calls and the clone size are those of that table, but D and trimming were determined from the DNA. The sample lists about 210,000 clones, approximately 84% occurring once. Germline CDR1 and CDR2: SGHNT and YYREEE (reference sequence). The CDR3 length is 14 residues. V trimming: 5 bases; J trimming: 4 bases; junction bases outside the gene matches: 8. The receptor's source is a woman in her forties or fifties with active or convalescent COVID-19. The sample taken for sequencing was peripheral blood. The chain couples TRBV5-4 to TRBJ1-2; 7 bases are shared with TRBD1. The DNA of the CDR3 is TGTGCCAGCAGACTACAGGGGACACCCTATGGCTACACCTTC. Its protein is CASRLQGTPYGYTF.